Presented here are 19 T cell receptor beta chains from one specimen sequenced in a study of identical twins. TCRdb re-derived calls from the 5' RACE reads in MiXCR, one entry per CDR3 protein. The sample holds some 500,000 distinct CDR3 sequences, 9.6% seen once. The sample was also reused in another study, on yellow fever vaccine responses in identical twins.

The sequencing sample was made of PBMCs. These receptors all stem from a woman in her late teens or twenties in good health.

The gene calls are TRBV6-2 or TRBV6-3 and TRBJ1-1; 10 nucleotides match TRBD1. Germline trimming cut 3 bases from V and 8 bases from J; bases unmatched to any gene: 6. Germline V gene sequence: CDR1 MNHEY, CDR2 SVGEGT. This CDR3 comprises 14 residues. In nucleotides, the CDR3 is TGTGCCAGCAGTTATTGGACAGGGGGGGAAGAAGCTTTCTTT. Residues: CASSYWTGGEEAFF.

This clonotype has at least ten counts. The rearrangement uses TRBV3-1 and TRBJ2-3, with 9 bases lining up with TRBD2. The CDR3 length is 17 residues. V gave up 1 base and J gave up 6 bases; unmatched junction bases: 11. Germline V lookup: CDR1 LGHDT, CDR2 YNNKEL (reference sequence). This chain's CDR3 is CASSQAGTSFFADTQYF. For the CDR3, the DNA is TGTGCCAGCAGCCAAGCCGGGACTAGCTTTTTCGCCGATACGCAGTATTTT.

In this sample, this clonotype turned up many times. V and J are TRBV12-3 or TRBV12-4 and TRBJ2-7; TRBD2 matches 7 bases. V was pared by 7 bases and J by 5 bases, with 20 bases of the junction left unmatched. The CDR3 length is 17 residues. CDR3 nucleotide sequence: TGTGCCAGCACTCAGAGGAGTATGGGGGGGATTAAGAACGAGCAGTACTTC. Translating gives CASTQRSMGGIKNEQYF.

The chain carries TRBV4-1 and TRBJ2-1, with 7 bases matching TRBD2. Losses at the gene ends were 4 bases for V and 6 bases for J; bases not matched to a gene: 12. The CDR3 spans 16 residues. Per the germline V gene, CDR1 is MGHRA and CDR2 is YSYEKL. This CDR3 reads CASSLSPGTKGNEQFF. DNA for the CDR3: TGCGCCAGCAGCCTTTCACCCGGGACTAAGGGCAATGAGCAGTTCTTC.

The chain carries TRBV20-1 and TRBJ2-7; no definite D call. The CDR3 length is 13 residues. CDR1 is DFQATT and CDR2 is SNEGSKA in the germline V gene (reference sequence). Deletions cut 3 bases from V and 4 bases from J, with 13 bases between. CDR3 DNA: TGCAGTGCTAGGGTGAATCAGAAATACGAGCAGTACTTC. Translating it yields CSARVNQKYEQYF.

This chain links TRBV15 with TRBJ2-2, with D possibly being TRBD2 (5 bases). The CDR3 runs to 15 residues. Trimming shortened V by 0 bases and J by 3 bases, and 8 bases separated the two germline ends. Germline assignment: CDR1 LNHNV and CDR2 YYDKDF (reference sequence). CDR3 in amino acids: CATSRDGLHTGELFF. The CDR3 bases are TGTGCCACCAGCAGAGATGGACTCCACACCGGGGAGCTGTTTTTT.

The rearrangement uses TRBV12-3 or TRBV12-4 and TRBJ1-6, with 7 bases matching TRBD1. The V gene end was trimmed by 10 bases and the J gene end by 7 bases; junction bases not matched to a gene: 10. This CDR3 has 14 amino acids. CDR3 residues: CATKRGDRNSPLHF. CDR3 DNA: TGTGCCACCAAAAGAGGGGACAGAAATTCACCCCTCCACTTT.

Many counts were recorded for this clonotype. The chain uses TRBV7-9 and TRBJ1-5; D gene uncertain. This CDR3 has 13 residues. The V and J ends lost 4 bases and 9 bases respectively, with 13 bases between them. Germline V gene data show CDR1 as SEHNR and CDR2 as FQNEAQ (reference sequence). Written as DNA, the CDR3 is TGTGCCAGCAGCTCAACACAGTTTCCGCCCCAGCATTTT. It codes for CASSSTQFPPQHF.

V usage is TRBV3-1 and J usage is TRBJ2-7; D may be TRBD2 (6 bases). The CDR3 contains 15 residues. Germline CDR1 is LGHDT and CDR2 is YNNKEL (reference sequence). V gave up 3 bases and J gave up 3 bases, with 15 bases separating them. This chain's CDR3 is CASSQLERASYEQYF. CDR3 DNA sequence: TGTGCCAGCAGCCAGTTAGAGCGGGCGAGCTACGAGCAGTACTTC.

The chain couples TRBV28 to TRBJ2-5, with D possibly matching TRBD1 (9 bases). The germline gives CDR1 MDHEN, CDR2 SYDVKM. The CDR3 consists of 14 residues. V was clipped by 2 bases and J by 7 bases, with 14 bases between them. Written as DNA, the CDR3 is TGTGCCAGCAGTTTAGTAGCGGGACAGGGGACCCAGTACTTC. Its protein product is CASSLVAGQGTQYF.

This clonotype appeared a few times. The rearrangement links TRBV27 to TRBJ2-1, with 14 bases aligning to TRBD2. The germline V gene encodes CDR1 MNHEY and CDR2 SMNVEV (reference sequence). This CDR3 comprises 15 residues. Trimming removed 8 bases from V and 8 bases from J; junction bases left unmatched: 8. Written as DNA, the CDR3 is TGTGCCAGCGGGGAAGGGACTAGCGGGAGTGATGAGCAGTTCTTC. Its protein product is CASGEGTSGSDEQFF.

V usage is TRBV4-3 and J usage is TRBJ2-5; D gene unclear. The CDR3 contains 15 residues. V was cut by 2 bases and J by 3 bases, with 13 bases left in between. Germline assignment: CDR1 LGHNA and CDR2 YSLEER. The CDR3 region has the DNA TGCGCCAGCAGCCAAAATCGTCAACTCGAAGAGACCCAGTACTTC. This gives the protein CASSQNRQLEETQYF.

The chain combines TRBV30 with TRBJ1-3; D not certain. The CDR3 contains 13 residues. Trimming pared 2 bases from V and 0 bases from J, leaving 5 bases between. Germline V CDR1 and CDR2: GTSNPN, SVGIG (reference sequence). Written as DNA, the CDR3 is TGTGCCTGGAGTTGGTCCTCTGGAAACACCATATATTTT. This sequence encodes CAWSWSSGNTIYF. Filled out from reference TRBV30 and TRBJ1-3, the complete variable domain reads SQTIHQWPATLVQPVGSPLSLECTVEGTSNPNLYWYRQAAGRGLQLLFYSVGIGQISSEVPQNLSASRPQDRQFILSSKKLLLSDSGFYLCAWSWSSGNTIYFGEGSWLTVV.

V gene TRBV21-1 combines with J gene TRBJ2-7; the listed D gene, TRBD2, was not tested against the DNA. TRBV21-1 is given as a pseudogene. There are 21 residues in the CDR3. The CDR3 nucleotides are TGTGCCAGCAGCAGGATCATCGTCGGGACTAGCGGGCCCCTGTCCTCCTACGAGCAGTACTTC. This codes for CASSRIIVGTSGPLSSYEQYF.

There are many counts of this clonotype. CDR3 DNA: TGCGCCAGCAGCCAAGTTGCGGGACAGCTACATGAGCAGTTCTTC. Encoded protein: CASSQVAGQLHEQFF. The chain recombines TRBV4-3 with TRBJ2-1; D is possibly TRBD1 (7 bases). The CDR3 length is 15 residues. Germline values: CDR1 LGHNA, CDR2 YSLEER. With 1 base removed from V and 8 bases from J, the gap between germline ends came to 15 bases.

This clonotype has more than one count but fewer than ten. The genes are TRBV29-1 and TRBJ2-1, with 8 bases that match TRBD1. Germline values: CDR1 SQVTM, CDR2 ANQGSEA. This CDR3 comprises 16 residues. V lost 5 bases to trimming and J lost 6 bases; unmatched junction nucleotides: 15. The CDR3 DNA reads as TGCAGCGTTCTGGACAGGGCGCTAAAATGGGGCAATGAGCAGTTCTTC. Protein product: CSVLDRALKWGNEQFF.

V is TRBV20-1 and J is TRBJ2-7; 10 bases are a match to TRBD2. Germline CDR1 reads DFQATT; CDR2 reads SNEGSKA (reference sequence). With V trimmed by 0 bases and J by 4 bases, 12 bases remained unmatched. This CDR3 comprises 17 residues. CDR3 region: CSARDQMSGRAPYEQYF. The CDR3 DNA follows: TGCAGTGCTAGAGACCAAATGAGCGGGAGGGCCCCGTACGAGCAGTACTTC.

This clonotype was detected ten times or more. The chain recombines TRBV6-2 or TRBV6-3 with TRBJ1-2, with a possible D match to TRBD1 (6 bases). The CDR3 contains 13 residues. CDR1 is MNHEY and CDR2 is SVGEGT in the germline V gene. V was trimmed by 7 bases and J by 11 bases, leaving 20 bases between them. The CDR3 bases are TGTGCCAGCAACGCCGGGACATCACCCGTGTACACCTTC. It yields the protein CASNAGTSPVYTF.

At least ten counts were recorded for this clonotype. The chain recombines TRBV7-2 with TRBJ2-1; D call uncertain. The CDR3 has 14 amino acids. The V gene lost 3 bases and the J gene lost 3 bases, with 9 bases spanning the gap. Per germline, CDR1 SGHTA and CDR2 FQGNSA. The CDR3 DNA reads TGTGCCAGCAGCTTTGGGGTTCTCTACAATGAGCAGTTCTTC. It codes for CASSFGVLYNEQFF.